This entry lists 14 T cell receptor beta chains sequenced from one sample in a study of identical twins. TCRdb reprocessed the 5' RACE reads via MiXCR and lists one record per CDR3 protein. The sample records 420,000 or so distinct CDR3 sequences, 18% being singletons. The specimen was naive T cells sorted from blood. The origin of the receptors is a man aged 50-60 years in good health.

The chain has TRBV7-2 and TRBJ2-5, with TRBD2 as a possible D gene (5 bases). V was trimmed by 3 bases and J by 1 base, leaving 12 bases between them. Per germline, CDR1 SGHTA and CDR2 FQGNSA. This CDR3 is 15 amino acids long. The CDR3 spells CASSFTPSGQETQYF. For the CDR3, the DNA is TGTGCCAGCAGCTTTACGCCCAGCGGCCAAGAGACCCAGTACTTC. Full variable domain (missing parts from reference TRBV7-2 and TRBJ2-5): GAGVSQSPSNKVTEKGKDVELRCDPISGHTALYWYRQSLGQGLEFLIYFQGNSAPDKSGLPSDRFSAERTGGSVSTLTIQRTQQEDSAVYLCASSFTPSGQETQYFGPGTRLLVL.

The chain has TRBV4-3 and TRBJ2-2, with D perhaps matching TRBD2 (6 bases). CDR3 length equals 16 residues. In germline, CDR1 is LGHNA, CDR2 YSLEER. Trimming removed 0 bases from V and 0 bases from J, with 8 bases in between. CDR3 sequence: CASSQDSSANTGELFF. Written as DNA, the CDR3 is TGCGCCAGCAGCCAAGATTCTAGCGCGAACACCGGGGAGCTGTTTTTT.

This clonotype came up many times. This chain joins TRBV20-1 and TRBJ2-1; 12 positions agree with TRBD2. The CDR3 has 14 amino acids. Trimming removed 6 bases from V and 10 bases from J; junction bases left unmatched: 10. CDR1 DFQATT and CDR2 SNEGSKA come from the germline V gene (reference sequence). CDR3 sequence reads: CSARLAGATGEQFF. The CDR3 DNA sequence: TGCAGTGCACGACTAGCGGGAGCAACCGGGGAGCAGTTCTTC.

The table lists this clonotype with many counts. The J gene is TRBJ2-3, the V gene TRBV15, with a tentative D call TRBD2 (6 bases). Per germline, CDR1 LNHNV and CDR2 YYDKDF (reference sequence). Trimming took 2 bases from V and 3 from J, leaving 9 bases between them. This CDR3 has 14 residues. The CDR3 DNA is TGTGCCACCAGCAGAAGGGCGGGAACAGATACGCAGTATTTT. Encoded protein: CATSRRAGTDTQYF.

In its sample, this clonotype was seen many times. The chain joins TRBV9 to TRBJ2-3, with D possibly being TRBD1 (6 bases). Between the trimmed V and J ends, which lost 4 bases and 1 base, there was a span of 19 bases. This CDR3 region has 17 residues. The germline V gene encodes CDR1 SGDLS and CDR2 YYNGEE. Written as DNA, the CDR3 is TGTGCCAGCAGCCCGAGGGGGAGCCGGGGAGGCACAGATACGCAGTATTTT. The encoded protein is CASSPRGSRGGTDTQYF.

The chain uses TRBV5-5 and TRBJ2-7; 11 bases match TRBD2. J lost 6 bases, V lost 1 base, and 6 bases had no gene match. The CDR3 contains 15 residues. Germline CDR1 is SGHKS and CDR2 is YYEKEE (reference sequence). The CDR3: CASSLLAGGPGEQYF. CDR3 in DNA: TGTGCCAGCAGCTTGCTAGCGGGGGGCCCTGGCGAGCAGTACTTC.

This clonotype was recorded a few times. V usage is TRBV29-1 and J usage is TRBJ2-1; TRBD2 matches 7 bases. The germline gives CDR1 SQVTM, CDR2 ANQGSEA. V was clipped by 8 bases and J by 10 bases; unmatched bases: 14. The CDR3 is made up of 13 amino acids. Here the CDR3 reads CSTRDLRAGEQFF. CDR3 nucleotides: TGCAGCACCCGGGACCTAAGAGCGGGGGAGCAGTTCTTC.

This clonotype was counted at least ten times. The rearrangement links TRBV5-1 to TRBJ2-1; D is possibly TRBD1 or TRBD2 (5 bases each). This CDR3 spans 14 amino acids. The germline gives CDR1 SGHRS, CDR2 YFSETQ. Deletions cut 3 bases from V and 8 bases from J, with 15 bases between. CDR3 amino acids: CASSYGTTGDEQFF. DNA of the CDR3: TGCGCCAGCAGCTACGGGACGACGGGCGATGAGCAGTTCTTC.

The J gene is TRBJ2-5, the V gene TRBV7-8; maybe TRBD2 (6 bases). The CDR3 covers 14 residues. The germline gives CDR1 SGHVS, CDR2 FQNEAQ. Trimming pared 5 bases from V and 4 bases from J, leaving 14 bases between. The CDR3 DNA reads TGTGCCAGCAGCATAAGGGTCGGGGGAGAGACCCAGTACTTC. Amino acids: CASSIRVGGETQYF.

This clonotype was found many times. The rearrangement uses TRBV12-3 or TRBV12-4 and TRBJ2-4, with TRBD2 matching over 7 bases. The CDR3 sequence is 15 residues long. Trimming at V came to 6 bases and at J to 3 bases, leaving 8 bases not matched to a gene. This CDR3 is CASSPGGTNKNIQYF. The CDR3 nucleotides are TGTGCCAGCAGCCCTGGGGGGACTAACAAAAACATTCAGTACTTC.

The chain carries TRBV28 and TRBJ2-5; 7 positions match TRBD2. Germline V lookup: CDR1 MDHEN, CDR2 SYDVKM. The length of the CDR3 is 18 residues. V lost 5 bases to trimming and J lost 5 bases; unmatched junction nucleotides: 20. Written as DNA, the CDR3 is TGTGCCAGCAGTCCCTGGGCCCTGACTAGCCCAGTTGGGGAGACCCAGTACTTC. Its protein is CASSPWALTSPVGETQYF.

This clonotype was recorded many times. J is TRBJ2-7 and V is TRBV27; a weak D match, TRBD2 (7 bases). Trimming pared 4 bases from V and 6 bases from J, leaving 16 bases between. The V gene's germline CDR1 is MNHEY and CDR2 SMNVEV (reference sequence). CDR3 length equals 14 residues. CDR3 in DNA: TGTGCCAGCAGTTACGTCGGGGGGCCTAGCGAGCAGTACTTC. It translates to CASSYVGGPSEQYF.

Only a few counts were recorded for this clonotype. The chain recombines TRBV7-8 with TRBJ2-1; a possible D gene is TRBD2 (6 bases). This CDR3 is built from 17 residues. CDR1 is SGHVS, CDR2 FQNEAQ, per germline. Trimming removed 5 bases at V and 1 base at J, with 18 bases between. Written as DNA, the CDR3 is TGTGCCAGCAGCCTTCGAGTAGCGGAGTTGTCCTACAATGAGCAGTTCTTC. Encoded protein: CASSLRVAELSYNEQFF.

The genes are TRBV7-8 and TRBJ1-1, with TRBD1 identical over 8 bases. Germline V gives CDR1 SGHVS, CDR2 FQNEAQ. Trimming took 5 bases from V and 3 from J; bases not matched to a gene: 14. CDR3 size: 17 residues. CDR3 region: CASSLTGARRGDTEAFF. CDR3 coding DNA: TGTGCCAGCAGCCTGACAGGGGCGCGGAGGGGGGACACTGAAGCTTTCTTT.